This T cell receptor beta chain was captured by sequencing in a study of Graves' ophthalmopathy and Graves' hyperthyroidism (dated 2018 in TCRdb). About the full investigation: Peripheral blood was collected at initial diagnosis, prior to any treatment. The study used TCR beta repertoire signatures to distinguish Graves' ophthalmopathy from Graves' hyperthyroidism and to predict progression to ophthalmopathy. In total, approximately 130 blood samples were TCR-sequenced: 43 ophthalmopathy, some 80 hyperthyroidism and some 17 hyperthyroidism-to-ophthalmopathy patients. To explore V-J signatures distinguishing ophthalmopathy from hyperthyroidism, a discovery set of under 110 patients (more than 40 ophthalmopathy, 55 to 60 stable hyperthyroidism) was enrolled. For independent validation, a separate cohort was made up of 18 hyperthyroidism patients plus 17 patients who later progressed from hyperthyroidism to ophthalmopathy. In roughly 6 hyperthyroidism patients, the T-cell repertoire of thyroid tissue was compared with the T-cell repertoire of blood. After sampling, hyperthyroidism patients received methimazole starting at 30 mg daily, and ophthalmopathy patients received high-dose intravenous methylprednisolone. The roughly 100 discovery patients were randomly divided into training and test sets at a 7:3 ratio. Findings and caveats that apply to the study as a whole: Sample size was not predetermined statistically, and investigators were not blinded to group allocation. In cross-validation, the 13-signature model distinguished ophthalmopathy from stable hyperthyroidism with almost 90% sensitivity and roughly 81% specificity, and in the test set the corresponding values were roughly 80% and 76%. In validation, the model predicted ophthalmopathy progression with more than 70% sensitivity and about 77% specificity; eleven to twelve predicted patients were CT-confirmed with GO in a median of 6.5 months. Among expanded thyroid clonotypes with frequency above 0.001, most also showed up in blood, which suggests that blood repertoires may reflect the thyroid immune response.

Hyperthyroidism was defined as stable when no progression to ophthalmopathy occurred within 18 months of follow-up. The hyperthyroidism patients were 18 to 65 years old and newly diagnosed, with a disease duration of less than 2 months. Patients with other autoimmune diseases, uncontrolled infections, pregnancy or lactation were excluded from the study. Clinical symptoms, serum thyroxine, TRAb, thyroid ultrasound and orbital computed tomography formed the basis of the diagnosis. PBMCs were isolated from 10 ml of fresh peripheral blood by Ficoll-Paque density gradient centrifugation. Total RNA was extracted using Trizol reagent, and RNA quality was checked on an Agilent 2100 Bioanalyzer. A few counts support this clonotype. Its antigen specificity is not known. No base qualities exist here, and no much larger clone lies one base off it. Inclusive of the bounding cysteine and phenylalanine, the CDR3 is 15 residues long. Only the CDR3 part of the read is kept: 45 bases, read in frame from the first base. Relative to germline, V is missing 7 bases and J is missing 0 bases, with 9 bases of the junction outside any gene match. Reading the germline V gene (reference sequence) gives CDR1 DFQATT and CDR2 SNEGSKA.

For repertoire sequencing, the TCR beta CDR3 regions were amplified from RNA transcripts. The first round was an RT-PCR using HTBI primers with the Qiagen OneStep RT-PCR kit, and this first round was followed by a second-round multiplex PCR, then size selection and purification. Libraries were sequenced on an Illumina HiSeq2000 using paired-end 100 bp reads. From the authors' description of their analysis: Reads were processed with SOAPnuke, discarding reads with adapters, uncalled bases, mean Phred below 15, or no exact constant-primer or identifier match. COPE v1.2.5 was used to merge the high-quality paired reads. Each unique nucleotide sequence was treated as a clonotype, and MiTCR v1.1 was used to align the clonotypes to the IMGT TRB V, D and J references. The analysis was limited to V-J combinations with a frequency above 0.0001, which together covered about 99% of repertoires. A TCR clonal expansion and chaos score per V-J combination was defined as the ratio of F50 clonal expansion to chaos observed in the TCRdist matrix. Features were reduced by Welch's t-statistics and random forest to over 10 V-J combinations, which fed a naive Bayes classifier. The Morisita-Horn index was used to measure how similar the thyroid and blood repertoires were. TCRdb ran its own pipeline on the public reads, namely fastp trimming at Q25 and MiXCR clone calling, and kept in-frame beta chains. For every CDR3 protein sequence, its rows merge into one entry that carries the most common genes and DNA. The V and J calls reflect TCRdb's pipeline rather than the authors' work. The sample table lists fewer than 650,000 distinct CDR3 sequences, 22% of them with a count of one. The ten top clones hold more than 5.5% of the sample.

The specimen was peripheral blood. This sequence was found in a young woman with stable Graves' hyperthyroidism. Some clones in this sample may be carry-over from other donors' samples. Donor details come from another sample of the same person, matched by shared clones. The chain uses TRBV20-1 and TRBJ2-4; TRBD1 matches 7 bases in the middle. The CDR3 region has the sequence CSVPRGPLAKNIQYF. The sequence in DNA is TGCAGTGTTCCGAGGGGGCCCCTAGCCAAAAACATTCAGTACTTC.